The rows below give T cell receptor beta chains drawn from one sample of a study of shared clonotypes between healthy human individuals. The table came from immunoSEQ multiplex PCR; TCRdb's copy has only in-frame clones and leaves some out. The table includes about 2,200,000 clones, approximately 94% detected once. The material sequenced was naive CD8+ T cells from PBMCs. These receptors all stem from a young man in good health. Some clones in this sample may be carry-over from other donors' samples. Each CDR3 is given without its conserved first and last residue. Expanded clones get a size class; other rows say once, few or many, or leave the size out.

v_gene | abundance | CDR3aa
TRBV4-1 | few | ASSPVGVMNTEAF
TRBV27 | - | ASSPTGLGSYEQY
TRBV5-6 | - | ASSPGVAGPYEQY
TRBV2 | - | ASSEGPGGFNQNIQY
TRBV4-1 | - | ASSPGLGTLSGYEQY
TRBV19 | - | ASSVALAGGGVYNEQF
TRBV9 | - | ASNSDGRGYGGELF
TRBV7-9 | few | ASSLRGTGELF
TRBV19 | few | ASVGAGVTGELF
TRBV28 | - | ASSPGGGVGEETQY
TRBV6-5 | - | ASSHGLRVLDEQY
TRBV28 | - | ASSLPTGSYGYT
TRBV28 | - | ASSLPGTVFLYSNQPQH
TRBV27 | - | ASRPTPSGGLAYEQY
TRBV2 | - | ASSERGNTGELF
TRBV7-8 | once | ASSPTGGFSSTDTQY